This is a list of T cell receptor beta chains from one sample in a study of regulatory T cells in long-lasting Graves disease. A single record per CDR3 protein comes from TCRdb applying MiXCR to the multiplex PCR reads. The table lists 350,000 to 550,000 distinct CDR3 sequences, 15% to 20% of them singletons, with about 23% in the top ten. The data were also submitted as part of a second study, on T cells in Graves' hyperthyroidism and ophthalmopathy.

The sample here was peripheral blood mononuclear cells (PBMCs), taken at new diagnosis, from a patient treated with antithyroid drugs. These receptors were collected from a woman younger than 30 with Graves disease. The CDR3 runs from the conserved cysteine through the conserved F or W. D genes are given only for firm matches. Only part of the rows carry a size: once, few, many, or a class if the clone is expanded.

d_call	v_call	cdr3_length	clone_size	j_call	cdr3_aa	cdr3_nt
.	TRBV28	15	many	TRBJ2-3	CASSTRSGSTDTQYF	TGTGCCAGCAGCACCCGAAGCGGGAGCACAGATACGCAGTATTTT
TRBD2	TRBV28	16	many	TRBJ2-4	CASSFVGLADKNIQYF	TGTGCCAGCAGTTTTGTGGGACTAGCGGACAAAAACATTCAGTACTTC
TRBD2	TRBV12-3/TRBV12-4	15	.	TRBJ2-2	CASWRGLANTGELFF	TGTGCCAGCTGGCGGGGACTAGCGAACACCGGGGAGCTGTTTTTT
TRBD1	TRBV6-1	15	few	TRBJ1-1	CASSPGQAGLNEAFF	TGTGCCAGCAGTCCAGGACAGGCTGGATTAAATGAAGCTTTCTTT
TRBD2	TRBV28	16	many	TRBJ2-7	CASPPSGRATTYEQYF	TGTGCCAGCCCCCCTAGCGGGAGAGCCACAACCTACGAGCAGTACTTC
TRBD2	TRBV27	15	.	TRBJ2-1	CASSLSGGGNNEQFF	TGTGCCAGCAGTTTATCCGGGGGGGGGAACAATGAGCAGTTCTTC
.	TRBV10-3	13	.	TRBJ2-1	CAISGTRGPEQFF	TGTGCCATCAGCGGTACCCGGGGGCCTGAGCAGTTCTTC
.	TRBV30	14	.	TRBJ1-1	CAWSPRGIRTEAVF	TGTGCCTGGAGTCCGAGAGGGATTAGGACTGAAGCTGTCTTT
.	TRBV19	13	.	TRBJ2-1	CASTSATLPEQFF	TGTGCCAGTACCTCAGCGACCCTGCCTGAGCAGTTCTTC
.	TRBV7-2	17	many	TRBJ2-3	CASSLVPTGSGTDTQYF	TGTGCCAGCAGCTTAGTTCCCACAGGGAGCGGCACAGATACGCAGTATTTT
TRBD1	TRBV7-6	12	many	TRBJ2-1	CASSFGQGEQFF	TGTGCCAGCAGCTTCGGACAGGGCGAGCAGTTCTTC
TRBD2	TRBV28	16	many	TRBJ2-3	CASSPPSGPSTDTQYF	TGTGCCAGCAGTCCTCCTAGCGGACCAAGCACAGATACGCAGTATTTT
TRBD1	TRBV6-1	14	.	TRBJ2-1	CASTGQGSYNEQFF	TGTGCCAGCACCGGACAGGGCTCCTACAATGAGCAGTTCTTC
TRBD2	TRBV10-2	14	many	TRBJ2-7	CASRPSGVTYEQYF	TGCGCCAGCAGGCCTAGCGGGGTTACCTACGAGCAGTACTTC
TRBD2	TRBV2	15	few	TRBJ2-3	CASKTSELPTDTQYF	TGTGCCAGCAAAACTAGCGAACTACCCACAGATACGCAGTATTTT
.	TRBV5-5	16	few	TRBJ2-1	CASSQYKTLNYNEQFF	TGTGCCAGCAGCCAATATAAGACCCTGAACTACAATGAGCAGTTCTTC
.	TRBV13	13	many	TRBJ1-1	CAGRQALNTEAFF	TGTGCCGGCCGACAGGCATTAAACACTGAAGCTTTCTTT